Listed below are T cell receptor beta chains from one sample, sequenced in a study of identifying expanded T cells in peripheral blood. The method was immunoSEQ multiplex PCR; TCRdb's version includes in-frame clones alone and lacks a portion of them. The data contain 80,000 or so clones, just under 85% of them seen just once; the ten biggest clones take up about 18%. Sequencing was carried out using blood. These receptors were collected from a person between 18 and 70 years old in good health. Each CDR3 is given with its conserved first and last residue.

length: 14
V: TRBV14
CDR3: CASYKGGNSYEQYF

length: 13
V: TRBV7-6
CDR3: CASSYDRGQGAFF

length: 12
V: TRBV29-1
CDR3: CSVALNTGELFF

length: 15
V: TRBV5-5
CDR3: CASSFPGRSHYEQYF

length: 17
V: TRBV28
CDR3: CASSLVGTSGRADTQYF

length: 15
V: TRBV19
CDR3: CASSIDSGIVDTQYF

length: 16
V: TRBV2
CDR3: CASSGQVGGRQETQYF

length: 15
V: TRBV18
CDR3: CASSPPLAGVYEQYF

length: 14
V: TRBV18
CDR3: CASSSSLYQETQYF

length: 13
V: TRBV7-6
CDR3: CASSLFAAYEQYF

length: 14
V: TRBV19
CDR3: CASSRDRGDDEQFF

length: 14
V: TRBV13
CDR3: CASSLAGFQETQYF

length: 14
V: TRBV4-3
CDR3: CASSQEEQASPLHF

length: 13
V: TRBV29-1
CDR3: CSAETSGNGEQYF

length: 15
V: TRBV11-2
CDR3: CASRSIRGQHNEQFF

length: 15
V: TRBV27
CDR3: CASSAYTGGVYEQYF

length: 16
V: TRBV6-6
CDR3: CASRGLAGEDYNEQFF

length: 14
V: TRBV7-2
CDR3: CASSYLTGGDGYTF

length: 15
V: TRBV7-8
CDR3: CASSLGVRASGELFF

length: 10
V: TRBV30
CDR3: CAWEAGELFF

length: 13
V: TRBV27
CDR3: CASSRQGNQPQHF

length: 14
V: TRBV27
CDR3: CASRGTGTGNTIYF

length: 11
V: TRBV28
CDR3: CASSSTVFWGF

length: 18
V: TRBV28
CDR3: CASSLMGSPAREIGELFF

length: 17
V: TRBV29-1
CDR3: CSVEEYELAGPSYEQYF

length: 16
V: TRBV4-3
CDR3: CASGPMYGRAGDTQYF

length: 18
V: TRBV27
CDR3: CASSFFIRGTGNTGELFF

length: 15
V: TRBV27
CDR3: CASSRGWTTSYEQYF

length: 15
V: TRBV2
CDR3: CASRPGQGANEKLFF

length: 12
V: TRBV28
CDR3: CASSSPSGEQFF

length: 20
V: TRBV28
CDR3: CASTLGGLAGLIASYNEQFF

length: 16
V: TRBV4-3
CDR3: CASSQGTGLPNQPQHF

length: 14
V: TRBV27
CDR3: CASRGFRGGYGYTF

length: 15
V: TRBV2
CDR3: CASSDTRLAADTQYF

length: 15
V: TRBV7-2
CDR3: CASSLTGFSGNTIYF

length: 13
V: TRBV13
CDR3: CASSFTGFYGYTF

length: 22
V: TRBV9
CDR3: CASSVSTPGLAGLAASTDTQYF